This entry lists 24 T cell receptor beta chains sequenced from one sample in a study of early T cells in non-severe SARS-CoV-2 infection. TCRdb re-analysed the 5' RACE reads in MiXCR, keeping a single row per CDR3 protein. This table has 75,000 or so distinct CDR3 sequences, 13% to 15% appearing once. The sequencing input was whole blood. These receptors were collected from an adult who was a healthcare worker with PCR-confirmed SARS-CoV-2 infection or an uninfected control (not recorded which).

The chain recombines TRBV7-9 with TRBJ2-5; 10 nucleotides line up with TRBD1. This CDR3 has 16 residues. Per the germline V gene, CDR1 is SEHNR and CDR2 is FQNEAQ (reference sequence). The junction had 6 bases not matched to a gene; V was cut back by 2 bases and J by 3 bases. The CDR3 sequence: CASSLSLTGGEETQYF. Written as DNA, the CDR3 is TGTGCCAGCAGCTTATCCCTGACAGGGGGCGAAGAGACCCAGTACTTC.

This clonotype was counted only a few times. This chain uses TRBV5-1 with TRBJ2-2, with D possibly being TRBD2 (5 bases). The CDR3 contains 14 residues. Looked up from germline, CDR1 is SGHRS and CDR2 is YFSETQ. V was shortened by 0 bases and J by 3 bases, with 6 bases between the two germline ends. This CDR3 reads CASSLAGDTGELFF. The CDR3 DNA follows: TGCGCCAGCAGCTTGGCCGGGGACACCGGGGAGCTGTTTTTT.

V usage is TRBV29-1 and J usage is TRBJ2-5, with D possibly matching TRBD2 (6 bases). There are 12 residues in the CDR3. V was trimmed by 7 bases and J by 5 bases, leaving 14 bases between them. Germline lookup yields CDR1 SQVTM and CDR2 ANQGSEA. The CDR3, as DNA: TGCAGCGGGAGGGCCCTTTCGGAGACCCAGTACTTC. Amino acid sequence: CSGRALSETQYF.

This clonotype showed up just a few times. V is TRBV4-2 and J is TRBJ1-2, with D hard to call. CDR3 size: 16 residues. Germline V CDR1 and CDR2: LGHNA, YNFKEQ. V was trimmed by 1 base and J by 6 bases, leaving 18 bases between them. The CDR3 nucleotides read TGTGCCAGCAGCCAAGCAAATCAAGGGATAGTAGATGGCTACACCTTC. This encodes CASSQANQGIVDGYTF.

The chain employs TRBV5-1 and TRBJ1-1; weak D call: TRBD1 (5 bases). This CDR3 spans 13 amino acids. V lost 3 bases, J lost 0 bases, and 6 bases lay in between. Germline CDR1 SGHRS, CDR2 YFSETQ. Here the CDR3 reads CASSWDLNTEAFF. In DNA, the CDR3 is TGCGCCAGCAGCTGGGACCTGAACACTGAAGCTTTCTTT.

The CDR3 bases are TGTGCCAGCTCACCACGCGGGGCCACCAATGAGCAGTTCTTC. Translated, it gives CASSPRGATNEQFF. The chain combines TRBV18 with TRBJ2-1; a possible D gene is TRBD2 (6 bases). Germline V gives CDR1 KGHSH, CDR2 LQKENI. The V gene lost 1 base and the J gene lost 6 bases, with 10 bases spanning the gap. The CDR3 spans 14 residues.

This clonotype was seen a few times. The chain joins TRBV12-3 or TRBV12-4 to TRBJ2-1, with 7 bases matching TRBD1. V dropped 7 bases and J dropped 4; count of bases not matched to a gene: 7. This CDR3 comprises 14 residues. CDR3 amino acids: CASIGTDIYNEQFF. CDR3 coding DNA: TGTGCCAGCATCGGGACAGACATATACAATGAGCAGTTCTTC.

The rearrangement links TRBV7-3 to TRBJ2-3, with D perhaps matching TRBD2 (5 bases). V was trimmed by 1 base and J by 6 bases, leaving 8 bases between them. Germline V gene lookup returns CDR1 SGHTA and CDR2 FQGTGA. This CDR3 is 13 amino acids long. The CDR3 spells CASSLNPGDTQYF. For the CDR3, the DNA is TGTGCCAGCAGCTTAAATCCGGGGGATACGCAGTATTTT.

The genes are TRBV29-1 and TRBJ1-3, with D perhaps TRBD1 (5 bases). Germline V CDR1 and CDR2: SQVTM, ANQGSEA. V lost 7 bases, J lost 4 bases, and 17 bases lay in between. There are 14 residues in the CDR3. In DNA form, the CDR3 reads TGCAGCGCCTCCGGGGGATCGCGCGGAAACACCATATATTTT. The encoded protein is CSASGGSRGNTIYF.

J is TRBJ1-1 and V is TRBV2; 10 nucleotides match TRBD1. After removal of 2 bases from V and 1 base from J, the junction contained 4 bases not matched to a gene. The CDR3 totals 16 residues. Germline V gene lookup returns CDR1 SNHLY and CDR2 FYNNEI. The CDR3 loop is CASSESRTGGNTEAFF. As DNA, the CDR3 is TGTGCCAGCAGTGAATCCCGGACAGGGGGGAACACTGAAGCTTTCTTT.

This clonotype was picked up a small number of times. The chain recombines TRBV19 with TRBJ2-3; either TRBD1 or TRBD2 may fit D (5 bases each). This CDR3 contains 17 residues. The V gene's germline CDR1 is LNHDA and CDR2 SQIVND (reference sequence). V was trimmed by 5 bases and J by 4 bases, leaving 22 bases between them. The CDR3 coding sequence is TGTGCCAGTAGTGGGGCCGGTGGACGGGGACCGGCAGATACGCAGTATTTT. This encodes CASSGAGGRGPADTQYF.

The chain uses TRBV11-2 and TRBJ2-1, with 11 bases aligning to TRBD2. Trimming at V came to 4 bases and at J to 8 bases, leaving 7 bases not matched to a gene. CDR1 and CDR2 from the germline V gene are SGHAT and FQNNGV. CDR3 length: 15 amino acids. In nucleotides, the CDR3 is TGTGCCAGCAGCTATTCTAGCGGGGGGCGGGATGAGCAGTTCTTC. It translates to CASSYSSGGRDEQFF.

Notes on this clonotype: A much bigger clone sits one base away, suggesting this may be a read error. The rearrangement joins TRBV6-5 to TRBJ1-1; 8 bases line up with TRBD1. This CDR3 has 14 amino acids. Trimming took 0 bases from V and 4 from J; bases not matched to a gene: 1. Germline CDR1 reads MNHEY; CDR2 reads SVGAGI. The DNA of the CDR3 is TGTGCCAGCAGTTACTCGACAGGGGCCACTGAAGCTTTCTTT. Amino acid sequence: CASSYSTGATEAFF.

This clonotype has a handful of counts. This chain uses TRBV6-5 with TRBJ1-5; possibly TRBD1 for D (5 bases). In germline, CDR1 is MNHEY, CDR2 SVGAGI. The CDR3 contains 15 residues. Trimming removed 6 bases from V and 0 bases from J, with 12 bases in between. The CDR3 sequence: CASSLNRYSNQPQHF. CDR3 sequence (DNA): TGTGCCAGCAGCCTCAACAGGTATAGCAATCAGCCCCAGCATTTT.

The CDR3 sequence: CSARPSGGDNEQFF. CDR3 coding DNA: TGCAGTGCTAGGCCTAGCGGGGGGGACAATGAGCAGTTCTTC. The chain employs TRBV20-1 and TRBJ2-1, with 12 bases lining up with TRBD2. With 3 bases clipped from V and 5 bases from J, the junction kept 2 bases outside the gene matches. Looked up from germline, CDR1 is DFQATT and CDR2 is SNEGSKA (reference sequence). This CDR3 comprises 14 residues.

This clonotype appeared a few times. V and J are TRBV7-2 and TRBJ2-3; D is ambiguous. Germline CDR1 and CDR2: SGHTA and FQGNSA. The V and J ends lost 5 bases and 0 bases respectively, with 15 bases between them. The CDR3 has 16 residues. The CDR3 region has the DNA TGTGCCAGCAGCGCCCGGAGTTCCTTTAGCACAGATACGCAGTATTTT. This gives the protein CASSARSSFSTDTQYF.

This clonotype was counted between two and nine times. The chain links TRBV30 to TRBJ2-3; possible D gene TRBD2, 5 bases. V shed 4 bases and J shed 2 bases, with 7 bases lying between them. CDR3 size: 12 residues. Germline CDR1 reads GTSNPN; CDR2 reads SVGIG (reference sequence). CDR3 nucleotide sequence: TGTGCCTGGACCCGGGACACAGATACGCAGTATTTT. It codes for CAWTRDTDTQYF.

This chain connects TRBV12-3 or TRBV12-4 to TRBJ1-6; 10 bases map to TRBD1. The CDR3 runs 14 residues. Trimming removed 5 bases from V and 8 bases from J; junction bases left unmatched: 3. CDR3 sequence: CASSPGQGYSPLHF. The CDR3 DNA reads TGTGCCAGCAGTCCGGGACAGGGGTATTCACCCCTCCACTTT.

This clonotype was detected ten times or more. The rearrangement joins TRBV19 to TRBJ1-5, with no clear D. Germline V gene data show CDR1 as LNHDA and CDR2 as SQIVND (reference sequence). V dropped 10 bases and J dropped 8 bases, with 18 bases sitting between them. The CDR3 loop spans 13 amino acids. Here the CDR3 DNA reads TGTGCCATCGGCCGGGCTGGCTGGGAGCCCCAGCATTTT. This codes for CAIGRAGWEPQHF.

This clonotype was counted between two and nine times. This chain joins TRBV12-3 or TRBV12-4 and TRBJ2-2; D is unclear. V shed 7 bases and J shed 3 bases, with 6 bases lying between them. This CDR3 region has 12 residues. The CDR3 coding sequence is TGTGCCAGCAATCCGGACACCGGGGAGCTGTTTTTT. It specifies CASNPDTGELFF.

This clonotype showed up just a few times. The rearrangement links TRBV4-3 to TRBJ1-4, with a possible D match to TRBD1 (5 bases). Germline assignment: CDR1 LGHNA and CDR2 YSLEER. Between the trimmed V and J ends, which lost 4 bases and 3 bases, there was a span of 12 bases. CDR3 length equals 15 residues. Here the CDR3 reads CASSRGRGSNEKLFF. The CDR3 region has the DNA TGCGCCAGCAGCCGGGGTCGGGGCTCTAATGAAAAACTGTTTTTT.

This clonotype was recorded a few times. The CDR3 nucleotides read TGCAGCGTTGGGCAGGGCCAGCAGTTCTTC. This sequence encodes CSVGQGQQFF. The J gene is TRBJ2-1, the V gene TRBV29-1; D is possibly TRBD1 (5 bases). Trimming stripped 4 bases from V and 11 bases from J, with 9 bases between. CDR1 and CDR2 from the germline V gene are SQVTM and ANQGSEA. This CDR3 is 10 amino acids long.

This clonotype turned up a few times. The chain has TRBV7-8 and TRBJ2-3, with TRBD2 matching 8 bases. The CDR3 consists of 15 residues. V gave up 5 bases and J gave up 2 bases; unmatched junction bases: 6. CDR1 is SGHVS and CDR2 is FQNEAQ in the germline V gene. The CDR3 sequence is CASSRGGPNTDTQYF. The CDR3 DNA reads TGTGCCAGCAGCCGGGGGGGCCCGAACACAGATACGCAGTATTTT.

There are many counts of this clonotype. The chain employs TRBV28 and TRBJ1-3; no definite D call. V was shortened by 2 bases and J by 4 bases, with 6 bases between the two germline ends. The CDR3 length is 13 residues. Germline values: CDR1 MDHEN, CDR2 SYDVKM. Written as DNA, the CDR3 is TGTGCCAGCAGTTTACTCCAGGGAAACACCATATATTTT. Its translation: CASSLLQGNTIYF. The complete variable domain, with remaining parts taken from reference TRBV28 and TRBJ1-3, reads DVKVTQSSRYLVKRTGEKVFLECVQDMDHENMFWYRQDPGLGLRLIYFSYDVKMKEKGDIPEGYSVSREKKERFSLILESASTNQTSMYLCASSLLQGNTIYFGEGSWLTVV.